The 30 T cell receptor beta chains listed next were all sequenced from one sample in a study of blood T cell repertoires in COVID-19. Profiling relied on immunoSEQ multiplex PCR, and the TCRdb table lists in-frame clones only, not all of them. The table has fewer than 110,000 clones, 85% seen once. The source material was peripheral blood. These receptors were taken from a woman between 65 and 79 years old with active or convalescent COVID-19.

This clone was counted between two and nine times. This chain links TRBV5-1 with TRBJ2-7, with TRBD1 as a possible D gene (6 bases). The germline V gene has CDR1 SGHRS and CDR2 YFSETQ. The CDR3 runs to 12 residues. The ends were cut back, 4 bases at V and 4 bases at J, with 9 bases in the middle. The CDR3 reads CASSQDRYEQYF. The CDR3 region has the DNA TGCGCCAGCAGCCAGGACAGATACGAGCAGTACTTC.

A single count supports this clone. This chain links TRBV28 with TRBJ1-2; no definite D call. This CDR3 spans 13 amino acids. The V gene lost 1 base and the J gene lost 0 bases, with 3 bases spanning the gap. Germline-derived CDR1 and CDR2 are MDHEN and SYDVKM. This CDR3 is CASSLSTNYGYTF. The CDR3 nucleotides read TGTGCCAGCAGTTTATCCACTAACTATGGCTACACCTTC.

The J gene is TRBJ1-2, the V gene TRBV7-8, with 8 bases that match TRBD1. In germline, CDR1 is SGHVS, CDR2 FQNEAQ. After removal of 1 base from V and 7 bases from J, the junction contained 8 bases not matched to a gene. The CDR3 is 15 amino acids. The CDR3 bases are TGTGCCAGCAGCTTAGGAGGGGACAGGCTGGGTGGCTACACCTTC. Translated, it gives CASSLGGDRLGGYTF.

This rearrangement joins TRBV5-6 to TRBJ2-1; no reliable D call. Germline CDR1 and CDR2: SGHDT and YYEEEE. The CDR3 sequence is 14 residues long. The V end was cut by 0 bases, the J end by 7 bases, with 11 bases between. CDR3 nucleotides: TGTGCCAGCAGCTTGGTTACGTCAGGAAATGAGCAGTTCTTC. This encodes CASSLVTSGNEQFF.

This rearrangement joins TRBV9 to TRBJ1-3; maybe TRBD1 (5 bases). Per germline, CDR1 SGDLS and CDR2 YYNGEE. This CDR3 has 14 amino acids. The V end was cut by 3 bases, the J end by 0 bases, with 7 bases between. CDR3 nucleotides: TGTGCCAGCAGCGGACAGATCTCTGGAAACACCATATATTTT. Its translation is CASSGQISGNTIYF. Supplemented by reference TRBV9 and TRBJ1-3, the full variable domain reads DSGVTQTPKHLITATGQRVTLRCSPRSGDLSVYWYQQSLDQGLQFLIQYYNGEERAKGNILERFSAQQFPDLHSELNLSSLELGDSALYFCASSGQISGNTIYFGEGSWLTVV.

The V gene is TRBV19, the J gene TRBJ1-1; 8 nucleotides align to TRBD1. The J segment lost 5 bases and the V segment lost 1 base, leaving 3 bases of the junction unmatched. Germline V lookup: CDR1 LNHDA, CDR2 SQIVND (reference sequence). The CDR3 has 14 amino acids. The chain's CDR3 is CASSIATGGTEAFF. The CDR3 region has the DNA TGTGCCAGTAGTATAGCTACAGGGGGTACTGAAGCTTTCTTT.

The CDR3 loop is CASMPEAGYTF. The CDR3 DNA is TGTGCCAGCATGCCAGAGGCAGGCTACACCTTC. This chain joins TRBV2 and TRBJ1-2; D remains ambiguous. With 7 bases removed from V and 8 bases from J, the gap between germline ends came to 11 bases. This CDR3 is built from 11 residues. Germline CDR1 is SNHLY and CDR2 is FYNNEI.

This clone was observed once. This chain connects TRBV9 to TRBJ1-2, with 7 bases lining up with TRBD1. The length of the CDR3 is 14 residues. CDR1 is SGDLS, CDR2 YYNGEE, per germline. Germline trimming cut 2 bases from V and 3 bases from J; bases unmatched to any gene: 4. The CDR3 region has the DNA TGTGCCAGCAGCGTCCGGGACAGTGACTATGGCTACACCTTC. It encodes CASSVRDSDYGYTF.

This clone was observed a single time. The chain employs TRBV6-2 or TRBV6-3 and TRBJ1-5, with 7 nucleotides matching TRBD1. V dropped 6 bases and J dropped 3; count of bases not matched to a gene: 8. Germline values: CDR1 MNHEY, CDR2 SVGEGT. The CDR3 spans 15 residues. DNA for the CDR3: TGTGCCAGCAGCGCAAGACAGGGAGACAATCAGCCCCAGCATTTT. It specifies CASSARQGDNQPQHF.

This rearrangement joins TRBV24-1 to TRBJ2-7; 11 bases align to TRBD1. J was trimmed by 12 bases and V by 2 bases; bases with no gene match: 11. Germline lookup yields CDR1 KGHDR and CDR2 SFDVKD. The CDR3 totals 15 residues. The DNA for the CDR3 is TGTGCCACCAGTGATTCAGGACAGGGGGCGAATTTTCTGTACTTC. Translated: CATSDSGQGANFLYF.

This sequence joins TRBV6-2 or TRBV6-3 and TRBJ2-3; 11 positions agree with TRBD1. Germline V gene sequence: CDR1 MNHEY, CDR2 SVGEGT. Trimming took 6 bases from V and 6 from J; bases not matched to a gene: 11. The CDR3 covers 16 residues. CDR3 protein: CASSRGTGGPTDTQYF. CDR3 bases: TGTGCCAGCAGCCGCGGGACAGGGGGACCGACGGATACGCAGTATTTT.

The genes are TRBV30 and TRBJ2-1, with D uncertain. The length of the CDR3 is 12 residues. Trimming cost V 0 bases and J 9 bases, with 9 bases left between them. Per germline, CDR1 GTSNPN and CDR2 SVGIG (reference sequence). CDR3 in amino acids: CAWSVPPGEQFF. The CDR3 DNA is TGTGCCTGGAGTGTACCCCCGGGTGAGCAGTTCTTC.

This chain connects TRBV6-1 to TRBJ1-2, with D maybe TRBD1 (6 bases). Germline V CDR1 and CDR2: MNHNS, SASEGT. V lost 0 bases to trimming and J lost 9 bases, with 14 bases between them. The CDR3 totals 14 residues. The chain's CDR3 is CASSEARQGFSYTF. The CDR3 DNA follows: TGTGCCAGCAGTGAAGCGCGTCAGGGGTTTAGCTACACCTTC.

This clone was found a few times. The J gene is TRBJ2-5, the V gene TRBV3-1 (or the pseudogene TRBV3-2); 9 bases are a match to TRBD2. V lost 0 bases and J lost 2; bases outside the gene matches: 13. Germline CDR1 LGHDT, CDR2 YNNKEL (reference sequence). The CDR3 is 19 residues long. The CDR3 nucleotides read TGTGCCAGCAGCCAAGATATCAGGTTTGGCGGGAGGGTTCAAGAGACCCAGTACTTC. Protein: CASSQDIRFGGRVQETQYF.

The J gene is TRBJ2-3, the V gene TRBV4-3; 10 nucleotides line up with TRBD1. Per the germline V gene, CDR1 is LGHNA and CDR2 is YSLEER. V shed 3 bases and J 2 bases; nucleotides not matched to a gene: 5. This CDR3 is 16 amino acids long. CDR3 sequence reads: CASSQRTGGNTDTQYF. Here the CDR3 DNA reads TGCGCCAGCAGCCAGAGGACAGGGGGGAACACAGATACGCAGTATTTT.

This chain joins TRBV5-1 and TRBJ1-2; the D gene is possibly TRBD1 (6 bases). The germline V and J ends were trimmed by 3 bases and 6 bases, with 15 bases remaining between them. CDR1 and CDR2 (germline): SGHRS, YFSETQ. This CDR3 contains 14 residues. The CDR3 region is CASSSVGGLNGYTF. The CDR3 coding sequence is TGCGCCAGCAGCTCGGTCGGGGGGCTCAATGGCTACACCTTC.

This chain joins TRBV7-9 and TRBJ1-1; 8 bases match TRBD1. The CDR3 has 14 amino acids. Trimming took 3 bases from V and 1 from J; bases not matched to a gene: 1. Germline V gene data show CDR1 as SEHNR and CDR2 as FQNEAQ (reference sequence). CDR3 residues: CASSFGTGNTEAFF. The DNA for the CDR3 is TGTGCCAGCAGCTTCGGGACAGGGAACACTGAAGCTTTCTTT.

The chain uses TRBV20-1 and TRBJ2-1; D might be TRBD1 (6 bases). Germline CDR1 DFQATT, CDR2 SNEGSKA (reference sequence). There are 14 residues in the CDR3. Trimming removed 3 bases from V and 5 bases from J, with 14 bases in between. The CDR3 sequence: CSASWGRLNNEQFF. CDR3 bases: TGCAGTGCTAGTTGGGGGCGCTTAAACAATGAGCAGTTCTTC.

The chain links TRBV28 to TRBJ1-3; TRBD1 matches 8 bases. After removal of 6 bases from V and 2 bases from J, the junction contained 6 bases not matched to a gene. Germline lookup yields CDR1 MDHEN and CDR2 SYDVKM. The CDR3 runs 15 residues. The CDR3 DNA is TGTGCCAGCAGGTCATCAGGGGGCACTGGAAACACCATATATTTT. Protein product: CASRSSGGTGNTIYF.

The chain recombines TRBV23-1 with TRBJ2-5, with 12 nucleotides matching TRBD1. TRBV23-1 is identified as an open reading frame with a role that is uncertain. This CDR3 is built from 14 residues. The V and J ends lost 10 bases and 6 bases, in that order; junction bases with no gene match: 9. The CDR3 nucleotides are TGCGCCATGCCCGGGACAGGGGGCACGAAGACCCAGTACTTC. Amino acids: CAMPGTGGTKTQYF.

This clone is a singleton in its sample. The chain uses TRBV30 and TRBJ1-2, with D possibly matching TRBD1 (5 bases). Germline CDR1 GTSNPN, CDR2 SVGIG (reference sequence). V lost 0 bases and J lost 8, with 22 bases in between. The length of the CDR3 is 16 residues. The CDR3 DNA sequence: TGTGCCTGGAGTGTACGATCCGGGTTGGGGCGGGGAGGCTACACCTTC. Translation gives CAWSVRSGLGRGGYTF.

The chain has TRBV28 and TRBJ2-7; 9 bases are a match to TRBD1. The CDR3 extends over 14 amino acids. J lost 2 bases, V lost 5 bases, and 4 bases had no gene match. Germline CDR1 reads MDHEN; CDR2 reads SYDVKM. The CDR3 spells CASSPRQGAYEQYF. The CDR3 nucleotides are TGTGCCAGCAGTCCGCGACAGGGGGCCTACGAGCAGTACTTC.

The chain combines TRBV2 with TRBJ1-2; no firm D call. Germline assignment: CDR1 SNHLY and CDR2 FYNNEI. The CDR3 is made up of 15 amino acids. V lost 2 bases and J lost 5, with 15 bases in between. Here the CDR3 DNA reads TGTGCCAGCAGTGAAAGGAGGGCAGAACCATATGGCTACACCTTC. Translating gives CASSERRAEPYGYTF.

The V and J genes are TRBV15 and TRBJ1-1; possibly TRBD1 for D (6 bases). V was trimmed by 0 bases and J by 7 bases, leaving 9 bases between them. Per the germline V gene, CDR1 is LNHNV and CDR2 is YYDKDF (reference sequence). The CDR3 has 13 residues. CDR3 bases: TGTGCCACCAGCAGAGAAAAGGACAGTGAAGCTTTCTTT. This sequence encodes CATSREKDSEAFF. The variable domain in full, completed from reference TRBV15 and TRBJ1-1, reads DAMVIQNPRYQVTQFGKPVTLSCSQTLNHNVMYWYQQKSSQAPKLLFHYYDKDFNNEADTPDNFQSRRPNTSFCFLDIRSPGLGDTAMYLCATSREKDSEAFFGQGTRLTVV.

This clone was observed once. The chain joins TRBV12-3 or TRBV12-4 to TRBJ1-2; unclear D gene. The CDR3 length is 11 residues. Between the trimmed V and J ends, which lost 6 bases and 1 base, there was a span of 3 bases. The CDR3 protein is CASSHNYGYTF. As DNA, the CDR3 is TGTGCCAGCAGCCATAACTATGGCTACACCTTC.

V and J are TRBV12-5 and TRBJ2-7, with 7 bases lining up with TRBD1. Germline CDR1 LGHNT, CDR2 FRNRAP. Unmatched junction bases numbered 1, after V lost 1 base and J lost 7 bases. The CDR3 is 12 amino acids. CDR3 nucleotides: TGTGCTAGTGGTTTGGCCAGGGGGGAGCAGTACTTC. Its protein product is CASGLARGEQYF.

This clone was recorded only once. This chain joins TRBV28 and TRBJ1-5; 10 bases line up with TRBD1. The germline CDR1 and CDR2 sequences are MDHEN and SYDVKM. This CDR3 is built from 14 residues. J gave up 7 bases and V 5 bases, and 5 bases lay outside the gene matches. The CDR3 DNA sequence: TGTGCCAGCAGTCCGGGACAGGGGCGCCAGCCCCAGCATTTT. It encodes CASSPGQGRQPQHF.

The chain uses TRBV3-1 (or the pseudogene TRBV3-2) and TRBJ1-3; D perhaps matches TRBD1 (6 bases). V was trimmed by 1 base and J by 0 bases, leaving 10 bases between them. Germline V gene data show CDR1 as LGHDT and CDR2 as YNNKEL (reference sequence). There are 16 residues in the CDR3. The CDR3 reads CASSQGTAYSGNTIYF. Here the CDR3 DNA reads TGTGCCAGCAGCCAAGGGACAGCTTACTCTGGAAACACCATATATTTT.

CDR3 in DNA: TGTGCCATCACTAAGCGGGAGGGCCTGAGATCCGAGCAGTACTTC. This translates into CAITKREGLRSEQYF. V and J are TRBV10-3 and TRBJ2-7; TRBD2 matches 10 bases. V shed 7 bases and J 6 bases; nucleotides not matched to a gene: 12. Germline V gene sequence: CDR1 ENHRY, CDR2 SYGVKD. This CDR3 has 15 amino acids.

The J gene is TRBJ1-2, the V gene TRBV4-1; 9 nucleotides match TRBD1. The CDR3 covers 17 residues. The germline V gene has CDR1 MGHRA and CDR2 YSYEKL. V was pared by 1 base and J by 5 bases, with 11 bases of the junction left unmatched. CDR3 DNA: TGCGCCAGCAGCCAAGGGGCGACAGGGGGACCCTTTTATGGCTACACCTTC. Protein: CASSQGATGGPFYGYTF.